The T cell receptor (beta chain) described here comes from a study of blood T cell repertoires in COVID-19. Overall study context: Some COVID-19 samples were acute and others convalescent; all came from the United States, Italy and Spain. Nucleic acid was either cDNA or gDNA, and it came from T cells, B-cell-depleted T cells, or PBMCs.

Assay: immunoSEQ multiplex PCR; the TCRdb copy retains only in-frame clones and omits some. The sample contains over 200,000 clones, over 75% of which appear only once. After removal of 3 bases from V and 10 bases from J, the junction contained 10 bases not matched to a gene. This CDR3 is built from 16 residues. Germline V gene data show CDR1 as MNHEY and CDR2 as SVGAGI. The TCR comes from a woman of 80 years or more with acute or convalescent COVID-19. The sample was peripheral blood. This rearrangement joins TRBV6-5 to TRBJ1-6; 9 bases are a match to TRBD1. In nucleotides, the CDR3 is TGTGCCAGCAGTTATAAGGTGGGGACAGGGCCCTCACCCCTCCACTTT. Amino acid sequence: CASSYKVGTGPSPLHF.